This record covers a single TCR beta chain. Its matching antigen is unknown. This CDR3 is built from 15 residues. V lost 7 bases to trimming and J lost 5 bases, with 19 bases between them. In germline, CDR1 is SGHDT, CDR2 YYEEEE. Assay used: immunoSEQ multiplex PCR; TCRdb lists only in-frame clones, some missing. The repertoire holds 96,000 or so clones, with around nine tenths as singletons. The sample is drawn from a study of graft-versus-host responses after intestinal transplantation. Overall study: Multivisceral, liver-intestinal, or isolated intestinal grafts went to recipients. Among the recipients, all got anti-thymocyte globulin induction and then tacrolimus and steroids for 3 to 4 years. Study outcomes and limitations: When patients had graft-donor T cell macrochimerism, their allografts held high graft-versus-host to host-versus-graft clonal ratios. GvH clones were identified in recipient marrow, with some first appearing in ileum or blood.

The sequence derives from a human donor who received an intestinal transplant. The sample here was unstimulated CD4+ T cells sorted from spleen or lymph node cells, taken before intestinal transplant. This chain uses TRBV5-6 with TRBJ1-5; D is perhaps TRBD1 (6 bases). CDR3 amino acids: CASPFRGRTDQPQHF. The CDR3 DNA sequence: TGTGCCAGCCCATTCAGGGGCCGCACCGATCAGCCCCAGCATTTT.